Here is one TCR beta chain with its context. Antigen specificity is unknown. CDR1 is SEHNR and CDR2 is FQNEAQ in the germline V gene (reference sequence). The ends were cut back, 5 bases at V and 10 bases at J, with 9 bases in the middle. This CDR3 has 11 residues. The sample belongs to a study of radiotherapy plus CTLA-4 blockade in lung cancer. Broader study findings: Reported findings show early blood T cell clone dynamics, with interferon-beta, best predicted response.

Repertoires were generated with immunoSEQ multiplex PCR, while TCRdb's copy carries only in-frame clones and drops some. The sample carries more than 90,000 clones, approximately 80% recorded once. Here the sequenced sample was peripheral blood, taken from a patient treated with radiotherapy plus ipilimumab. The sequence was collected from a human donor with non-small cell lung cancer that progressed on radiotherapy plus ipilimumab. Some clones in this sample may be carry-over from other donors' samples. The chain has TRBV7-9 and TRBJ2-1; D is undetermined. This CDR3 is CASSPRLEQFF. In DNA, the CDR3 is TGTGCCAGCAGCCCGCGACTGGAGCAGTTCTTC.